The following is a T cell receptor (beta chain) sequence with its context. Using immunoSEQ multiplex PCR, the repertoire was profiled, and TCRdb retains in-frame clones only, with some absent. The sample table sets out some 190,000 clones. The entry originates in a study of control samples from healthy donors and cancer patients. The CDR3 extends over 15 amino acids. V was pared by 4 bases and J by 3 bases, with 6 bases of the junction left unmatched. The germline gives CDR1 SGHRS, CDR2 YFSETQ. The sample taken for sequencing was blood. The sequence derives from a woman aged 25 to 39 in good health. The chain uses TRBV5-1 and TRBJ2-3, with TRBD2 identical over 9 bases. The CDR3 sequence: CASSGIAGETDTQYF. Here the CDR3 DNA reads TGCGCCAGCAGCGGGATAGCGGGGGAAACAGATACGCAGTATTTT.